This TCR beta chain was retrieved from a study of post-analysis software for immune sequencing data. The wider study: Disease courses included relapsing-remitting, secondary progressive and progressive-relapsing multiple sclerosis. The study's findings and limits: Multiple sclerosis patients had significantly lower normalized Chao1 diversity than controls. Five or six TRBV segments, TRBV5-6, TRBV5-1 and TRBV20-1 among them, were found more frequent in patients than controls.

As for this clonotype: Its specificity is unknown.

The V and J ends lost 3 bases and 0 bases respectively, with 20 bases between them. Germline CDR1 and CDR2: ENHRY and SYGVKD. The CDR3 spans 18 residues. cDNA libraries of TCR beta carried unique molecular identifiers. T cells numbering roughly 1 to 10 million yielded cDNA molecules that totaled roughly 500,000. TCRdb re-called the PCR reads through MiXCR, storing one row per CDR3 protein. This table has some 690,000 distinct CDR3 sequences, roughly 27% appearing once. This sequence originates from a girl aged 10-17 years with multiple sclerosis. The sequencing sample was made of blood. This chain uses TRBV10-3 with TRBJ1-2; D gene ambiguous. As DNA, the CDR3 is TGTGCCATCAGTGAAGGACGGCTCCCGTCCGCTTCTAACTATGGCTACACCTTC. The encoded protein is CAISEGRLPSASNYGYTF.